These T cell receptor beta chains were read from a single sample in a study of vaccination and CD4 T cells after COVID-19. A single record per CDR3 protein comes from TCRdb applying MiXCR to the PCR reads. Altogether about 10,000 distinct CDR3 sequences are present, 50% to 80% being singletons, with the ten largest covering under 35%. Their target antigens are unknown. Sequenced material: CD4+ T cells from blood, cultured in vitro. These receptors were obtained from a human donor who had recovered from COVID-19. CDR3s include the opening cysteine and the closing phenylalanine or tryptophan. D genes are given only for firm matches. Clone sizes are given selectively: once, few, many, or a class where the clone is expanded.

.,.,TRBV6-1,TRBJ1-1,TGTGCCAGCAGCGCAACTATGAACACTGAAGCTTTCTTT,CASSATMNTEAFF
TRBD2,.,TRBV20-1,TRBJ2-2,TGCAGTGTGAGAGACGGGAGGGGGACCGGGGAGCTGTTTTTT,CSVRDGRGTGELFF
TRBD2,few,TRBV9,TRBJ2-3,TGTGCCAGCAGCATAGGACTAGCGGCTAGCACAGATACGCAGTATTTT,CASSIGLAASTDTQYF
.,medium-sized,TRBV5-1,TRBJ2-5,TGCGCCAGCAGCTCCGTCTCTGGGGAGACCCAGTACTTC,CASSSVSGETQYF
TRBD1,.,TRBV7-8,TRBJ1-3,TGTGCCAGCAGCTTAGCTAGGACAGGGACTGGAAACACCATATATTTT,CASSLARTGTGNTIYF
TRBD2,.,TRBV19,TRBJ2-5,TGTGCCAGTAGTATGGTGTCTGGGGGGGAGTACCAAGAGACCCAGTACTTC,CASSMVSGGEYQETQYF
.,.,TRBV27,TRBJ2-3,TGCGCCAGCAGCCAATTTAGGTCCACAGATACGCAGTATTTT,CASSQFRSTDTQYF
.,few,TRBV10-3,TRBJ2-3,TGTGCCATCAGTGAGGGATCTCGTGGGGATGCAGATACGCAGTATTTT,CAISEGSRGDADTQYF
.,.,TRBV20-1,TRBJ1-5,TGCAGTGCTAAGAGGGACAACAATCCGCCCCAGCATTTT,CSAKRDNNPPQHF
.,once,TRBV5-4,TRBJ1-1,TGTGCCAGCAGCGTGGGTCTGAACACTGAAGCTTTCTTT,CASSVGLNTEAFF